This T cell receptor beta chain was sequenced during a study of early T cells in non-severe SARS-CoV-2 infection. Germline values: CDR1 PRHDT, CDR2 FYEKMQ (reference sequence). This CDR3 is 16 amino acids long. Trimming shortened V by 0 bases and J by 3 bases, and 15 bases separated the two germline ends. Each CDR3 protein gets one entry after TCRdb re-called the 5' RACE reads with MiXCR. The sample records 53,000 or so distinct CDR3 sequences, about 12% being singletons. The chain carries TRBV13 and TRBJ2-7; D is unclear. This TCR was recovered from an adult who was a healthcare worker with PCR-confirmed SARS-CoV-2 infection or an uninfected control (not recorded which). The source material was whole blood, sampled at baseline. CDR3 amino acids: CASSLGAWSPLYEQYF. In DNA, the CDR3 is TGTGCCAGCAGCTTAGGCGCGTGGTCTCCACTCTACGAGCAGTACTTC. The entire variable domain, with the rest obtained from reference TRBV13 and TRBJ2-7, is as follows: AAGVIQSPRHLIKEKRETATLKCYPIPRHDTVYWYQQGPGQDPQFLISFYEKMQSDKGSIPDRFSAQQFSDYHSELNMSSLELGDSALYFCASSLGAWSPLYEQYFGPGTRLTVT.